A selection of T cell receptor beta chains follows, all from one sample in a study of cytomegalovirus exposure and HLA in healthy donors. TCRdb's table, derived via immunoSEQ multiplex PCR, lists solely in-frame clones and lacks some. Here the sample spans around 130,000 clones, more than 65% being singletons. The specimen was PBMCs. These receptors were obtained from a woman aged 18-30 years in good health and CMV-seronegative. Both conserved end residues are part of each CDR3. The order of the fields is V gene, J gene, D gene, CDR3 length, CDR3 protein. A D gene is named only where the DNA matches it firmly.

V gene: TRBV9
J gene: TRBJ2-1
D gene: NA
CDR3 length: 14
CDR3 protein: CASSFRTEYNEQFF

V gene: TRBV7-6
J gene: TRBJ1-6
D gene: NA
CDR3 length: 15
CDR3 protein: CASSPSIGEGSPLHF

V gene: TRBV6-1
J gene: TRBJ1-2
D gene: NA
CDR3 length: 13
CDR3 protein: CASRDRANYGYTF

V gene: TRBV7-6
J gene: TRBJ1-2
D gene: NA
CDR3 length: 17
CDR3 protein: CASSLAAGNHDPYGYTF

V gene: TRBV18
J gene: TRBJ1-3
D gene: NA
CDR3 length: 15
CDR3 protein: CASSLEVVSGNTIYF

V gene: TRBV2
J gene: TRBJ1-1
D gene: NA
CDR3 length: 13
CDR3 protein: CASSIGRGTEAFF

V gene: TRBV7-9
J gene: TRBJ2-1
D gene: NA
CDR3 length: 11
CDR3 protein: CASSLLNEQFF

V gene: TRBV7-9
J gene: TRBJ2-2
D gene: NA
CDR3 length: 13
CDR3 protein: CASSLIRSGELFF

V gene: TRBV5-1
J gene: TRBJ1-2
D gene: TRBD1
CDR3 length: 18
CDR3 protein: CASSAAGTGGLGNYGYTF

V gene: TRBV6-1
J gene: TRBJ1-1
D gene: NA
CDR3 length: 15
CDR3 protein: CASNQLQGMNTEAFF

V gene: TRBV29-1
J gene: TRBJ1-1
D gene: TRBD1
CDR3 length: 12
CDR3 protein: CSVGTGEGEAFF

V gene: TRBV27
J gene: TRBJ2-1
D gene: TRBD2
CDR3 length: 21
CDR3 protein: CASSPMSSGTGLAGVGNEQFF

V gene: TRBV7-2
J gene: TRBJ2-1
D gene: NA
CDR3 length: 15
CDR3 protein: CASSLEGGLYNEQFF

V gene: TRBV5-6
J gene: TRBJ2-4
D gene: TRBD1
CDR3 length: 17
CDR3 protein: CASSADRGLAAKNSQYF

V gene: TRBV14
J gene: TRBJ1-4
D gene: TRBD1
CDR3 length: 14
CDR3 protein: CASSPGQADEKLFF

V gene: TRBV6-6
J gene: TRBJ1-4
D gene: NA
CDR3 length: 16
CDR3 protein: CASTQTAPGTNEKLFF

V gene: TRBV7-7
J gene: TRBJ2-5
D gene: TRBD2
CDR3 length: 14
CDR3 protein: CASSPGGSGETQYF

V gene: TRBV6-6
J gene: TRBJ1-3
D gene: TRBD1
CDR3 length: 15
CDR3 protein: CASSIPTGGGNTIYF

V gene: TRBV18
J gene: TRBJ2-3
D gene: NA
CDR3 length: 14
CDR3 protein: CASSPSTDEDTQYF

V gene: TRBV6-8
J gene: TRBJ2-3
D gene: NA
CDR3 length: 18
CDR3 protein: CASSYFRLDGAFTDTQYF

V gene: TRBV6-1
J gene: TRBJ1-2
D gene: NA
CDR3 length: 15
CDR3 protein: CASSEALRGVYGYTF